The clone carrying this T cell receptor (beta chain) came up many times. This entry is derived from a study of CD8+CD57+ T cells in acquired aplastic anemia. Study details: Among healthy donors, CD4+ cells averaged roughly 9.8 million reads.

The CDR3 runs to 14 residues. The ends lost 7 bases at V and 6 bases at J; junction bases unmatched: 2. Germline assignment: CDR1 SGHAT and CDR2 FQDESV (reference sequence). CDR3 and TCR beta VDJ profiling relied on a genomic DNA template. TCRdb used MiXCR to reprocess the reads, holding one entry per CDR3 protein. The data show around 230,000 distinct CDR3 sequences, over 60% seen once. The sample was sorted CD4+, CD8+, or CD8+CD57+ T cells (not recorded which) from PBMCs. The chain is built from TRBV11-1 and TRBJ2-1; 14 nucleotides align to TRBD2. This clonotype was obtained from a human donor in good health. The CDR3 loop is CASIGTSGSNEQFF. The CDR3 DNA reads TGTGCCAGCATCGGGACTAGCGGGAGCAATGAGCAGTTCTTC. Filled out from reference TRBV11-1 and TRBJ2-1, the complete variable domain reads EAEVAQSPRYKITEKSQAVAFWCDPISGHATLYWYRQILGQGPELLVQFQDESVVDDSQLPKDRFSAERLKGVDSTLKIQPAELGDSAMYLCASIGTSGSNEQFFGPGTRLTVL.